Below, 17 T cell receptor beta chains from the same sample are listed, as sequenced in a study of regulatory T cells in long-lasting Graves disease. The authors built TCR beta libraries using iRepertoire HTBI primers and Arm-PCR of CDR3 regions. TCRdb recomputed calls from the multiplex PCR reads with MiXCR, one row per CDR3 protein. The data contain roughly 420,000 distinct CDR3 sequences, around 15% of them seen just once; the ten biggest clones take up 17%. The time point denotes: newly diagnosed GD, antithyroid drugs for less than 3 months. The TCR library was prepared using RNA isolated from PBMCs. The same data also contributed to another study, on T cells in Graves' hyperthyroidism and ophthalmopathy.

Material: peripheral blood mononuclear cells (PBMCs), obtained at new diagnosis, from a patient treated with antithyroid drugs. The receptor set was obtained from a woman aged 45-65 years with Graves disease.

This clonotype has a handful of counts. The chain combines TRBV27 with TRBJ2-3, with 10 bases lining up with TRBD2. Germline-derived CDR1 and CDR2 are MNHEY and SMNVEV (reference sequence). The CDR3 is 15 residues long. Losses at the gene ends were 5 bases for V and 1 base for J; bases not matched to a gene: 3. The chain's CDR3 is CASSTLAGRTDTQYF. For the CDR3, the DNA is TGTGCCAGCAGTACACTAGCGGGACGCACAGATACGCAGTATTTT.

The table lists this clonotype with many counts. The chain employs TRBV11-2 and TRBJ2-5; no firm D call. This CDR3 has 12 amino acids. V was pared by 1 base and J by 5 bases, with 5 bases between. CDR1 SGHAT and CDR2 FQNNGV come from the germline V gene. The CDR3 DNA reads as TGTGCCAGCAGCTTAGGATTGGAGACCCAGTACTTC. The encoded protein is CASSLGLETQYF.

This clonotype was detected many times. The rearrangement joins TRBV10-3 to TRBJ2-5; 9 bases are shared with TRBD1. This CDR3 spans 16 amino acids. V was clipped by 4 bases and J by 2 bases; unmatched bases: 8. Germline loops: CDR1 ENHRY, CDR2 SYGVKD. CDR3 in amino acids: CAISAQSGTGQETQYF. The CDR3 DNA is TGTGCCATCAGTGCGCAATCCGGGACAGGGCAAGAGACCCAGTACTTC.

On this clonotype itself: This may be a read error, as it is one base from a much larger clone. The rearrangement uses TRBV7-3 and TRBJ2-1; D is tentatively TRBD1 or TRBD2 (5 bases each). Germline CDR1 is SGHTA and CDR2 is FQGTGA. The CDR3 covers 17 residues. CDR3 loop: CASSPREGRGFYNEQLF. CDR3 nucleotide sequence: TGTGCCAGCAGCCCCCGCGAGGGAAGGGGTTTCTACAATGAGCAGTTGTTC. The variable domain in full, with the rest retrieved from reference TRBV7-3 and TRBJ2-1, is GAGVSQTPSNKVTEKGKYVELRCDPISGHTALYWYRQSLGQGPEFLIYFQGTGAADDSGLPNDRFFAVRPEGSVSTLKIQRTERGDSAVYLCASSPREGRGFYNEQLFGPGTRLTVL.

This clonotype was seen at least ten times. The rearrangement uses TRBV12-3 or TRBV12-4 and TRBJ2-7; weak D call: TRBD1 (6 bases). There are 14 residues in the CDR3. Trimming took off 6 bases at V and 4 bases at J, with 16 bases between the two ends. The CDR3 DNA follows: TGTGCCAGCAGCGGACAGCTCCAAGAATACGAGCAGTACTTC. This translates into CASSGQLQEYEQYF.

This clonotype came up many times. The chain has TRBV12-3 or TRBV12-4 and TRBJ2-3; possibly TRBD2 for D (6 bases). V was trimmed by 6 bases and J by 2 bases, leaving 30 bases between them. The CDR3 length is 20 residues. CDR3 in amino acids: CASSPPPSELLTRHTDTQYF. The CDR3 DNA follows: TGTGCCAGCAGCCCCCCCCCTAGCGAACTACTCACGAGGCACACAGATACGCAGTATTTT.

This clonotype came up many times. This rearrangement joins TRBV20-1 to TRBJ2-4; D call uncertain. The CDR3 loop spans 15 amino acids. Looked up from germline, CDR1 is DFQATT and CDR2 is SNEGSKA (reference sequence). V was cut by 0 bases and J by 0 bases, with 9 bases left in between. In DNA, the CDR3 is TGCAGTGCTAGAGATTTTCTGTTAGCCAAAAACATTCAGTACTTC. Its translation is CSARDFLLAKNIQYF.

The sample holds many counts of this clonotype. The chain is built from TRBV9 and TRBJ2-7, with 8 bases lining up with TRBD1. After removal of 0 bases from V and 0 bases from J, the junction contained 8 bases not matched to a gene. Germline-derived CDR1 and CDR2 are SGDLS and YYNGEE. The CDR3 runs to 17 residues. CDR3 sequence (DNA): TGTGCCAGCAGCGTAGCATCGGGACAGGCCAGCTCCTACGAGCAGTACTTC. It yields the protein CASSVASGQASSYEQYF.

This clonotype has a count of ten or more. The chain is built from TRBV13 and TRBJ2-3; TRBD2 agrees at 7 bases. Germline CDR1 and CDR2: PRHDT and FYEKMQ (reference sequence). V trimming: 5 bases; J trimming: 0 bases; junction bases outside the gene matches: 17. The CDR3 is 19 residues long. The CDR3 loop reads CASSPRGSGMPYSTDTQYF. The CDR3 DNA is TGTGCCAGCAGCCCTCGGGGCAGCGGGATGCCCTATAGCACAGATACGCAGTATTTT.

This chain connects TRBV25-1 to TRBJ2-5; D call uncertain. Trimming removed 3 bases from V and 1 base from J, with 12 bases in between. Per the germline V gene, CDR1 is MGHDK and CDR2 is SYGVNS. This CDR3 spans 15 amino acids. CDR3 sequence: CASSDPVRLQETQYF. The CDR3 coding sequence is TGTGCCAGCAGTGATCCCGTAAGGCTCCAAGAGACCCAGTACTTC.

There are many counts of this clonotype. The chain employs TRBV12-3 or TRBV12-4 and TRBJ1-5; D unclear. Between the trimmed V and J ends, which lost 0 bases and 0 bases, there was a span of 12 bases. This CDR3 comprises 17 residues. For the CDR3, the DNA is TGTGCCAGCAGTTTAGCGCGCGCGGGGTATAGCAATCAGCCCCAGCATTTT. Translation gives CASSLARAGYSNQPQHF.

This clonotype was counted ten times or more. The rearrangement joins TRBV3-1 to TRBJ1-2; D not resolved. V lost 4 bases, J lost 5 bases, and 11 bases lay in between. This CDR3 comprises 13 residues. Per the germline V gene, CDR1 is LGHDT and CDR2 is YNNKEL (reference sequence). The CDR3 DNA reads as TGTGCCAGCAGCCGACGGACCCCATATGGCTACACCTTC. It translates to CASSRRTPYGYTF.

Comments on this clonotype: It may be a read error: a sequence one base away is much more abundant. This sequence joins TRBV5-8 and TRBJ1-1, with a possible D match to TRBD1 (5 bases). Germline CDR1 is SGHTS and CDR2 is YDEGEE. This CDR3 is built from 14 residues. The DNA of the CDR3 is TGTGCCAGCAGTCCCGGGGAGGACAACACTGAAGCTTTATTT. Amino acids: CASSPGEDNTEALF.

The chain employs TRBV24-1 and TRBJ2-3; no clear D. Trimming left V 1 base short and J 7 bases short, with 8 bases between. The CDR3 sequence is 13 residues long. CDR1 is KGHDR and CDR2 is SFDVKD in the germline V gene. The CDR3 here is CATSDFARNTQYF. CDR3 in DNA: TGTGCCACCAGTGATTTTGCCCGAAATACGCAGTATTTT.

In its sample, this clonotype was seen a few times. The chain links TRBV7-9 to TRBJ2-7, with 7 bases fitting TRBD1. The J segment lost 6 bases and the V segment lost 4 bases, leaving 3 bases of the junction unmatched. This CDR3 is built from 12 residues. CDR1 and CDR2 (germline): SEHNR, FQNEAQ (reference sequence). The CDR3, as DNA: TGTGCCAGCAGCTCGACAGGGCCCGAGCAGTACTTC. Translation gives CASSSTGPEQYF. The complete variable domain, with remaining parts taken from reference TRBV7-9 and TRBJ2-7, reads DTGVSQNPRHKITKRGQNVTFRCDPISEHNRLYWYRQTLGQGPEFLTYFQNEAQLEKSRLLSDRFSAERPKGSFSTLEIQRTEQGDSAMYLCASSSTGPEQYFGPGTRLTVT.

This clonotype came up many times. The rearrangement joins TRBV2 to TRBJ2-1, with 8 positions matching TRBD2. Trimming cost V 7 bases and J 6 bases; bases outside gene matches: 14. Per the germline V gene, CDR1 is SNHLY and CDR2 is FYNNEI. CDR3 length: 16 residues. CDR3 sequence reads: CASNPEAAGAFNEQFF. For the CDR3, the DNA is TGTGCCAGCAACCCGGAGGCAGCGGGAGCGTTCAATGAGCAGTTCTTC.

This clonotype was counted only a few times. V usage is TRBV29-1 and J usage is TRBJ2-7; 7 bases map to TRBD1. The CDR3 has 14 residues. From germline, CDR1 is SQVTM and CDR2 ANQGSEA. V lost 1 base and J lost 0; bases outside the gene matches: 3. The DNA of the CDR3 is TGCAGCGTTGAAGCGCAGGGGGACTCCTACGAGCAGTACTTC. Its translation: CSVEAQGDSYEQYF.